The sequence of this T cell receptor (beta chain) was determined in a study of blood T cells in healthy people across ages. A J-beta primer mix and a sample-barcoded 5' primer were used in a second PCR of about 7 to 12 cycles. TCRdb passed the 5' RACE reads through MiXCR, listing each CDR3 protein once. The data contain 900,000 to 950,000 distinct CDR3 sequences, roughly 28% of them seen just once; the ten biggest clones take up around 9.6%. Findings and caveats of the study: TCR beta diversity was tightly associated with the proportion of naive T cells.

This CDR3 region has 15 residues. Germline V gene sequence: CDR1 MNHEY, CDR2 SVGAGI. V lost 6 bases to trimming and J lost 13 bases; unmatched junction nucleotides: 14. With regard to this clonotype: Its cognate antigen is unknown. A much larger clone is a single base away; this may be a read error.

Donation came from healthy Caucasian individuals in Russia who were aged about 6 to 100. This sample was shared with a second study, whose subject was T cells of mothers and their children. From that study: Normalized overlap was always slightly, never significantly, higher in related than unrelated mother-child pairs.

This sequence joins TRBV6-5 and TRBJ2-4; 11 bases are a match to TRBD2. Sequenced: blood. The receptor was isolated from a middle-aged woman in good health. CDR3 region: CASSPLAGGYNEQYF. The CDR3 nucleotides are TGTGCCAGCAGCCCTCTAGCGGGGGGCTACAATGAGCAGTACTTC.